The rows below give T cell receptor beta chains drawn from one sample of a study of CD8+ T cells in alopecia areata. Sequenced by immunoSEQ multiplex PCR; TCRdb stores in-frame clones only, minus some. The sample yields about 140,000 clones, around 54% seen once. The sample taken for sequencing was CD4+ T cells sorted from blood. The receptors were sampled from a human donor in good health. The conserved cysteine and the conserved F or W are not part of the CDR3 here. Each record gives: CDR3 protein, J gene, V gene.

CDR3: ASSGAEGSPYNEQF
J: TRBJ2-1
V: TRBV19

CDR3: SVERWTEAF
J: TRBJ1-1
V: TRBV29-1

CDR3: ASTAAGTGIGQPQH
J: TRBJ1-5
V: TRBV2

CDR3: SVRTGGNTEAF
J: TRBJ1-1
V: TRBV29-1

CDR3: ASSLSGTPTDTQY
J: TRBJ2-3
V: TRBV7-7

CDR3: ASSVSGKGNNEQF
J: TRBJ2-1
V: TRBV6-6

CDR3: ASSYSPGGQETQY
J: TRBJ2-5
V: TRBV6-5

CDR3: ASRRGGHSYNEQF
J: TRBJ2-1
V: TRBV6-5

CDR3: ASSYGTSGATDTQY
J: TRBJ2-3
V: TRBV4-1

CDR3: ASSGRHSGNTIY
J: TRBJ1-3
V: TRBV18

CDR3: ASSVGDEQF
J: TRBJ2-1
V: TRBV9

CDR3: SAREGQTQY
J: TRBJ2-5
V: TRBV20-1

CDR3: ASSLVARGSYEQY
J: TRBJ2-7
V: TRBV7-8

CDR3: ASSLHLLRGGTDTQY
J: TRBJ2-3
V: TRBV11-2